The present T cell receptor beta chain was sequenced within a study of blood T cell repertoires in COVID-19. As for the study in general: Material from acute and convalescent COVID-19 was sourced from the United States, Italy and Spain. T cells, B-cell-depleted T cells, or PBMCs supplied cDNA or gDNA.

The CDR3 has 16 residues. With 1 base removed from V and 5 bases from J, the gap between germline ends came to 17 bases. Germline V gene data show CDR1 as SGHTA and CDR2 as FQGNSA. Authors' data handling: It was from reference gene primer amplification that nucleated cell counts were estimated. Assay: immunoSEQ multiplex PCR; the TCRdb copy retains only in-frame clones and omits some. For V, J and clone size, that table is used; D and trimming come from the DNA. The data show 250,000 to 350,000 clones, roughly 90% seen once. The chain employs TRBV7-2 and TRBJ1-1; tentative D call: TRBD1 (6 bases). The source is a woman between 50 and 59 years old with active or convalescent COVID-19. Material: peripheral blood. CDR3 residues: CASSLVMAGVGTEAFF. DNA for the CDR3: TGTGCCAGCAGCTTAGTGATGGCAGGGGTGGGGACTGAAGCTTTCTTT.